The 22 T cell receptor beta chains presented below share a single source sample, sequenced in a study of T cells after yellow fever vaccination. Using its own MiXCR run on the 5' RACE reads, TCRdb lists one record per CDR3 protein. Of just under 600,000 distinct CDR3 sequences in the sample, 13% were seen once. The sequencing here drew on PBMCs, taken on the day of the yellow fever booster vaccination. All receptors derive from a man younger than 45 who received the YFV17D yellow fever vaccine.

The genes are TRBV7-8 and TRBJ2-2, with no clear D. V was cut by 1 base and J by 5 bases, with 5 bases left in between. Germline CDR1 is SGHVS and CDR2 is FQNEAQ. This CDR3 has 13 residues. CDR3 loop: CASSLDWTGELFF. CDR3 in DNA: TGTGCCAGCAGCTTAGACTGGACCGGGGAGCTGTTTTTT.

This sequence joins TRBV7-3 and TRBJ1-2; D unclear. CDR3 length: 13 amino acids. V shed 5 bases and J shed 2 bases, with 9 bases lying between them. Germline loops: CDR1 SGHTA, CDR2 FQGTGA. CDR3 protein: CASSPDPNYGYTF. Here the CDR3 DNA reads TGTGCCAGCAGCCCGGACCCAAACTATGGCTACACCTTC.

The V and J genes are TRBV20-1 and TRBJ1-1, with D unresolved. CDR3 size: 13 residues. Germline V lookup: CDR1 DFQATT, CDR2 SNEGSKA (reference sequence). Trimming removed 6 bases at V and 0 bases at J, with 11 bases between. This CDR3 is CSASHPLNTEAFF. CDR3 nucleotides: TGCAGTGCAAGCCACCCCTTGAACACTGAAGCTTTCTTT.

The genes are TRBV20-1 and TRBJ2-3; 7 bases line up with TRBD2. The CDR3 runs 15 residues. V lost 1 base, J lost 5 bases, and 9 bases stayed unmatched. In germline, CDR1 is DFQATT, CDR2 SNEGSKA (reference sequence). The CDR3 loop reads CSARGSSGGGDTQYF. For the CDR3, the DNA is TGCAGTGCTAGAGGGTCTAGCGGTGGGGGAGATACGCAGTATTTT.

There are a few counts of this clonotype. The CDR3 DNA sequence: TGTGCCAGCACCTCCCGGATCTCTGGGGCCAACGTCCTGACTTTC. It translates to CASTSRISGANVLTF. J is TRBJ2-6 and V is TRBV6-2 or TRBV6-3; no definite D call. Between the trimmed V and J ends, which lost 7 bases and 0 bases, there was a span of 10 bases. Germline CDR1 reads MNHEY; CDR2 reads SVGEGT. The CDR3 totals 15 residues.

This clonotype was detected only a few times. The chain employs TRBV20-1 and TRBJ2-1; 10 bases line up with TRBD1. The length of the CDR3 is 14 residues. Losses at the gene ends were 4 bases for V and 8 bases for J; bases not matched to a gene: 8. Germline values: CDR1 DFQATT, CDR2 SNEGSKA (reference sequence). Here the CDR3 reads CSAIPATGGYEQFF. The CDR3 DNA reads as TGCAGTGCTATCCCGGCGACAGGGGGCTATGAGCAGTTCTTC.

This clonotype came up a few times. The V call is TRBV7-2, the J call TRBJ2-1; 10 bases align to TRBD2. The V segment lost 0 bases and the J segment 9 bases; nucleotides outside the gene matches: 17. CDR3 length: 19 amino acids. In germline, CDR1 is SGHTA, CDR2 FQGNSA. CDR3 sequence (DNA): TGTGCCAGCAGCTTAGCGCCCCCCCGAATAAGCGGGAGGGGCTCTGAGCAGTTCTTC. It encodes CASSLAPPRISGRGSEQFF.

In the case of this clonotype: The germline gene is not matched at one end of the junction; a read error may be the cause. This chain joins TRBV2 and TRBJ1-1, with unresolved D. Germline loops: CDR1 SNHLY, CDR2 FYNNEI. The CDR3 sequence is 14 residues long. This CDR3 reads CACSLPGPNTEAFF. Here the CDR3 DNA reads TGTGCCTGCAGTTTACCGGGCCCCAACACTGAAGCTTTCTTT.

The chain links TRBV7-8 to TRBJ2-1, with D maybe TRBD1 (6 bases). The CDR3 is 16 residues long. Germline values: CDR1 SGHVS, CDR2 FQNEAQ. V lost 7 bases to trimming and J lost 3 bases, with 19 bases between them. CDR3 nucleotide sequence: TGTGCCAGCATCCCAAGGGGAAGGGGGATCTACAATGAGCAGTTCTTC. Its translation is CASIPRGRGIYNEQFF.

This clonotype has just a few counts. The chain couples TRBV20-1 to TRBJ2-1, with TRBD2 identical over 10 bases. The length of the CDR3 is 14 residues. CDR1 and CDR2 from the germline V gene are DFQATT and SNEGSKA (reference sequence). V gave up 6 bases and J gave up 4 bases; unmatched junction bases: 6. The CDR3 DNA reads TGCAGTGCCACACTAGCGGGACGATACAATGAGCAGTTCTTC. As protein: CSATLAGRYNEQFF.

This chain links TRBV20-1 with TRBJ2-2; 11 bases are shared with TRBD2. V lost 1 base to trimming and J lost 1 base; unmatched junction nucleotides: 2. Germline lookup yields CDR1 DFQATT and CDR2 SNEGSKA (reference sequence). The CDR3 spans 16 residues. CDR3: CSARGGTSGNTGELFF. CDR3 nucleotides: TGCAGTGCTAGAGGGGGGACTAGCGGGAACACCGGGGAGCTGTTTTTT.

Turning to this clonotype: One end of the junction does not line up with germline, which may come from a read error. This sequence joins TRBV20-1 and TRBJ2-3; D might be TRBD1 or TRBD2, each matching 5 bases. CDR3 size: 16 residues. Germline loops: CDR1 DFQATT, CDR2 SNEGSKA (reference sequence). The CDR3 sequence: CCASKMGTPSTDTQYF. The CDR3 DNA sequence: TGCTGTGCTAGTAAGATGGGGACCCCGAGTACAGATACGCAGTATTTT.

The CDR3 sequence: CASAKGQGSDTQYF. CDR3 nucleotides: TGCGCCAGCGCGAAGGGACAGGGGTCGGATACGCAGTATTTT. The chain carries TRBV5-1 and TRBJ2-3, with 10 bases aligning to TRBD1. This CDR3 spans 14 amino acids. The germline V gene encodes CDR1 SGHRS and CDR2 YFSETQ. V trimming: 7 bases; J trimming: 6 bases; junction bases outside the gene matches: 8.

Comment on this clonotype: A much larger clone sits a single nucleotide away, making a read error possible. The chain employs TRBV20-1 and TRBJ2-7; TRBD2 matches 10 bases. Germline CDR1 reads DFQATT; CDR2 reads SNEGSKA (reference sequence). The CDR3 runs to 13 residues. The CDR3 here is CSALLAGLYEEYF. The CDR3 region has the DNA TGCAGTGCTCTACTAGCGGGACTATACGAGGAGTACTTC.

This clonotype has more than one count but fewer than ten. The chain uses TRBV6-2 or TRBV6-3 and TRBJ2-3; a weak D match, TRBD2 (6 bases). The germline CDR1 and CDR2 sequences are MNHEY and SVGEGT. The V and J ends lost 7 bases and 4 bases respectively, with 9 bases between them. The CDR3 runs to 12 residues. The CDR3 spells CASKTSADTQYF. The CDR3 bases are TGTGCCAGCAAGACTAGTGCAGATACGCAGTATTTT.

The rearrangement joins TRBV18 to TRBJ2-2; D is ambiguous. The CDR3 totals 12 residues. Germline V lookup: CDR1 KGHSH, CDR2 LQKENI. The V end lost 6 bases, the J end lost 7 bases, and 9 bases lay between the germline ends. The CDR3: CASSQAHGELFF. Here the CDR3 DNA reads TGTGCCAGCTCCCAGGCTCACGGGGAGCTGTTTTTT.

The table lists this clonotype with a few counts. This sequence joins TRBV12-3 or TRBV12-4 and TRBJ2-5, with 8 bases aligning to TRBD1. Trimming at V came to 5 bases and at J to 4 bases, leaving 6 bases not matched to a gene. The CDR3 loop spans 14 amino acids. The CDR3, as DNA: TGTGCCAGCAGTCACGGACAGGGTCGAGAGACCCAGTACTTC. It specifies CASSHGQGRETQYF.

This clonotype was found once. The chain couples TRBV5-5 to TRBJ2-5; 7 positions match TRBD1. Losses at the gene ends were 1 base for V and 0 bases for J; bases not matched to a gene: 6. Germline loops: CDR1 SGHKS, CDR2 YYEKEE (reference sequence). The CDR3 covers 16 residues. This chain's CDR3 is CASSLSLTGNQETQYF. The CDR3, as DNA: TGTGCCAGCAGCTTGTCGTTGACAGGGAACCAAGAGACCCAGTACTTC. The whole variable domain, remainder taken from reference TRBV5-5 and TRBJ2-5, is DAGVTQSPTHLIKTRGQQVTLRCSPISGHKSVSWYQQVLGQGPQFIFQYYEKEERGRGNFPDRFSARQFPNYSSELNVNALLLGDSALYLCASSLSLTGNQETQYFGPGTRLLVL.

This clonotype was seen only a few times. The rearrangement uses TRBV7-3 and TRBJ1-1; 10 bases are a match to TRBD1. Germline CDR1 and CDR2: SGHTA and FQGTGA. The CDR3 is 16 amino acids. The V and J ends lost 5 bases and 2 bases, in that order; junction bases with no gene match: 8. The CDR3 reads CASSPTGGLGNTEAFF. The CDR3 DNA is TGTGCCAGCAGCCCGACAGGGGGCTTGGGAAACACTGAAGCTTTCTTT. The entire variable domain, with the rest obtained from reference TRBV7-3 and TRBJ1-1, is as follows: GAGVSQTPSNKVTEKGKYVELRCDPISGHTALYWYRQSLGQGPEFLIYFQGTGAADDSGLPNDRFFAVRPEGSVSTLKIQRTERGDSAVYLCASSPTGGLGNTEAFFGQGTRLTVV.

CDR3 in amino acids: CSAIPGLAGSSYEQYF. DNA for the CDR3: TGCAGTGCTATTCCGGGACTAGCGGGAAGCTCCTACGAGCAGTACTTC. The chain recombines TRBV20-1 with TRBJ2-7, with 13 positions matching TRBD2. J gave up 0 bases and V 4 bases, and 6 bases lay outside the gene matches. CDR3 length equals 16 residues. Germline V lookup: CDR1 DFQATT, CDR2 SNEGSKA (reference sequence).

This clonotype was observed a few times. V usage is TRBV30 and J usage is TRBJ2-1; 12 bases line up with TRBD2. Germline V lookup: CDR1 GTSNPN, CDR2 SVGIG (reference sequence). The CDR3 consists of 14 residues. V was pared by 4 bases and J by 3 bases, with 1 base of the junction left unmatched. In DNA, the CDR3 is TGTGCCTGGACTAGCGGGAGGGACTACAATGAGCAGTTCTTC. This encodes CAWTSGRDYNEQFF.

The J gene is TRBJ2-4, the V gene TRBV27; D not resolved. From germline, CDR1 is MNHEY and CDR2 SMNVEV (reference sequence). The length of the CDR3 is 14 residues. Trimming took off 6 bases at V and 8 bases at J, with 17 bases between the two ends. This CDR3 reads CASRPVGGADIQYF. CDR3 nucleotides: TGTGCCAGCAGACCGGTCGGCGGCGCGGACATTCAGTACTTC.